This T cell receptor beta chain was identified during a study of OX40 agonist ivuxolimab in advanced cancers. Germline V gene sequence: CDR1 MNHEY, CDR2 SMNVEV (reference sequence). The CDR3 is 16 amino acids. The trim removed 4 bases at V and 1 base at J, leaving 5 bases unmatched. Patients were excluded for autoimmune disease history or systemic immunosuppression. Using immunoSEQ multiplex PCR, the repertoire was profiled, and TCRdb retains in-frame clones only, with some absent. The sample holds around 70,000 clones, roughly 87% seen once. Sequencing was performed on CD4+ or CD8+ T cells sorted from blood, taken in a trial of the OX40 agonist ivuxolimab. The chain couples TRBV27 to TRBJ2-1, with 9 nucleotides matching TRBD2. This TCR came from an adult with an advanced solid tumor such as melanoma, head and neck, liver or kidney cancer. CDR3 sequence reads: CASSSPSGVSYNEQFF. The CDR3 DNA is TGTGCCAGCAGTTCCCCTAGCGGGGTTTCCTACAATGAGCAGTTCTTC.